This is a list of T cell receptor beta chains from one sample in a study of identical twins. TCRdb recomputed calls from the 5' RACE reads with MiXCR, one row per CDR3 protein. Here the sample spans around 490,000 distinct CDR3 sequences, 13% to 15% being singletons. In addition, the sample was reused for a study of yellow fever vaccine responses in identical twins.

Input material: CD4+ T cells sorted from blood. All receptors come from a woman younger than 35 in good health. The CDR3 runs from the conserved cysteine through the conserved F or W. The D gene is left open where the match is weak. Size is stated for part of the rows, as once, few or many counts, or as a class when the clone is expanded.

d_call,j_call,v_call,clone_size,cdr3_aa,cdr3_nt
.,TRBJ2-7,TRBV7-2,many,CASSLRFPEQYF,TGTGCCAGCAGCCTAAGATTCCCCGAGCAGTACTTC
.,TRBJ2-3,TRBV10-3,few,CALRDGNRDTQYF,TGTGCCCTGCGGGACGGGAATAGAGATACGCAGTATTTT
TRBD1,TRBJ2-6,TRBV14,.,CASSRTGVGANVLTF,TGTGCCAGCAGCCGCACAGGGGTTGGGGCCAACGTCCTGACTTTC
.,TRBJ2-5,TRBV6-2/TRBV6-3,.,CASSNTETQYF,TGTGCCAGCAGTAATACCGAGACCCAGTACTTC
.,TRBJ2-3,TRBV2,.,CASSLQGISTDTQYF,TGTGCCAGCAGCCTCCAGGGCATTAGCACAGATACGCAGTATTTT
TRBD1,TRBJ2-1,TRBV12-3/TRBV12-4,.,CASSATGGVEFF,TGTGCCAGCAGTGCAACAGGGGGAGTGGAGTTCTTC
TRBD1,TRBJ2-2,TRBV12-3/TRBV12-4,.,CASRAGGMNTGELSF,TGTGCCAGCAGAGCAGGGGGAATGAACACCGGGGAGCTGTCTTTT
.,TRBJ2-7,TRBV12-3/TRBV12-4,.,CASSLDGSGKYEQYF,TGTGCCAGCAGTTTGGATGGTAGCGGTAAATACGAGCAGTACTTC
.,TRBJ2-7,TRBV10-3,many,CAIRGGQMTYEQYF,TGTGCCATCAGGGGGGGACAGATGACCTACGAGCAGTACTTC
TRBD1,TRBJ2-1,TRBV18,.,CASETGVTYNEQFF,TGTGCCAGCGAAACAGGGGTTACCTACAATGAGCAGTTCTTC
TRBD1,TRBJ2-7,TRBV7-2,few,CASSLAATGSHEQYF,TGTGCCAGCAGCTTAGCTGCGACAGGGTCCCACGAGCAGTACTTC
TRBD1,TRBJ2-7,TRBV4-1,.,CASSQTGTGIYEQYF,TGCGCCAGCAGCCAGACCGGGACAGGAATCTACGAGCAGTACTTC
.,TRBJ2-7,TRBV10-3,.,CAISEEAYEQYF,TGTGCCATCAGTGAGGAGGCATACGAGCAGTACTTC
.,TRBJ2-5,TRBV7-2,many,CASSLALAPQYF,TGTGCCAGCAGCTTAGCTTTAGCGCCCCAGTACTTC
TRBD1,TRBJ2-2,TRBV4-2,.,CASSQSDRGDTGELFF,TGTGCCAGCAGCCAATCGGACAGGGGAGACACCGGGGAGCTGTTTTTT
.,TRBJ2-7,TRBV5-1,few,CASSLGKQATYSYEQYF,TGCGCCAGCAGCTTGGGAAAACAGGCGACCTACTCCTACGAGCAGTACTTC
TRBD1,TRBJ2-7,TRBV7-9,few,CASSGTGNSEQYF,TGTGCCAGCAGTGGGACAGGGAATAGCGAGCAGTACTTC
.,TRBJ1-4,TRBV20-1,few,CSAKSWGINEKLFF,TGCAGTGCAAAGAGCTGGGGAATTAATGAAAAACTGTTTTTT
TRBD2,TRBJ2-6,TRBV29-1,few,CSVAGTRSSGANVLTF,TGCAGCGTTGCCGGGACTAGAAGCTCTGGGGCCAACGTCCTGACTTTC
.,TRBJ2-7,TRBV6-2/TRBV6-3,few,CASSYSIRSSLYEQYF,TGTGCCAGCAGTTACTCGATTCGGTCCAGTCTCTACGAGCAGTACTTC
.,TRBJ2-1,TRBV28,.,CASRKGITYNEQFF,TGTGCCAGCAGAAAGGGGATTACCTACAATGAGCAGTTCTTC
.,TRBJ2-1,TRBV7-2,.,CASSSPRDEQFF,TGTGCCAGCAGCTCACCACGAGATGAGCAGTTCTTC
.,TRBJ2-7,TRBV12-3/TRBV12-4,many,CASSRDKDSYEQYF,TGTGCCAGCAGCCGGGACAAGGACTCCTACGAGCAGTACTTC
.,TRBJ2-3,TRBV7-9,.,CASSLRSATDTQYF,TGTGCCAGCAGCTTAAGGTCGGCCACAGATACGCAGTATTTT
.,TRBJ2-1,TRBV7-9,.,CASRPSASYNEQFF,TGTGCCAGCAGGCCGAGCGCCTCCTACAATGAGCAGTTCTTC
.,TRBJ1-1,TRBV12-3/TRBV12-4,few,CASSPPGGREAFF,TGTGCCAGCAGTCCGCCGGGTGGGAGAGAAGCTTTCTTT
TRBD2,TRBJ2-1,TRBV12-3/TRBV12-4,.,CASRTPQRTSGGYNEQFF,TGTGCCAGCAGAACTCCTCAGCGCACTAGCGGGGGATACAATGAGCAGTTCTTC
.,TRBJ1-2,TRBV29-1,.,CSVGPNRGYTF,TGCAGCGTGGGGCCAAACAGGGGCTACACCTTC
.,TRBJ1-2,TRBV2,.,CASRTQLGLNYGYTF,TGTGCCAGCAGGACCCAGTTAGGACTAAACTATGGCTACACCTTC
.,TRBJ2-7,TRBV5-4,few,CASRTLASEQYF,TGTGCCAGCAGGACACTTGCGAGCGAGCAGTACTTC
TRBD1,TRBJ1-2,TRBV29-1,.,CSVDTSRQGPYGYTF,TGCAGCGTCGACACCTCTAGACAGGGGCCCTATGGCTACACCTTC
.,TRBJ2-1,TRBV29-1,few,CSVIGGVGMDEQFF,TGCAGCGTCATCGGGGGTGTCGGAATGGATGAGCAGTTCTTC
TRBD2,TRBJ2-1,TRBV3-1,few,CASSQDRRLAGANEQFF,TGTGCCAGCAGCCAAGATAGGCGGCTAGCGGGAGCTAATGAGCAGTTCTTC
TRBD2,TRBJ2-3,TRBV12-3/TRBV12-4,.,CASSFGWLAGGSADTQYF,TGTGCCAGCAGTTTTGGTTGGCTAGCGGGAGGGAGCGCAGATACGCAGTATTTT
.,TRBJ1-4,TRBV25-1,few,CASSARTASVGFDEKLFF,TGTGCCAGCAGTGCCAGGACAGCGTCGGTGGGTTTTGATGAAAAACTGTTTTTT
.,TRBJ1-5,TRBV7-2,.,CASSLEASINQPQHF,TGTGCCAGCAGCTTAGAGGCCAGTATAAATCAGCCCCAGCATTTT
TRBD2,TRBJ2-1,TRBV5-1,many,CASTFGGTYNEQFF,TGCGCCAGCACTTTCGGGGGGACCTACAATGAGCAGTTCTTC
TRBD1,TRBJ2-7,TRBV6-2/TRBV6-3,many,CASHRTGGYEQYF,TGTGCCTCTCACCGGACAGGGGGCTACGAGCAGTACTTC
.,TRBJ2-1,TRBV6-5,few,CASSSESSSYNEQFF,TGTGCCAGCAGTTCCGAATCGAGCTCCTACAATGAGCAGTTCTTC
.,TRBJ2-5,TRBV3-1,.,CASSYRRNQETQYF,TGTGCCAGCAGCTACAGGAGAAACCAAGAGACCCAGTACTTC
TRBD1,TRBJ2-2,TRBV5-4,.,CASRGQYTGELFF,TGTGCCAGCAGGGGACAGTACACCGGGGAGCTGTTTTTT
.,TRBJ1-2,TRBV20-1,few,CSARDTGSRGYTF,TGCAGTGCTAGAGATACGGGGTCGCGTGGCTACACCTTC
TRBD1,TRBJ2-7,TRBV11-2,.,CASSLVGTGNVKQYF,TGTGCCAGCAGCTTAGTGGGGACAGGTAATGTAAAGCAGTACTTC
.,TRBJ1-2,TRBV28,.,CASSPDSFFYGYTF,TGTGCCAGCAGTCCGGACAGTTTCTTCTATGGCTACACCTTC
TRBD2,TRBJ2-5,TRBV20-1,few,CSVRAGVGTQYF,TGCAGTGTTAGAGCGGGGGTAGGGACCCAGTACTTC
TRBD2,TRBJ2-3,TRBV29-1,few,CSVVGGGDFDTQYF,TGCAGCGTTGTCGGCGGGGGGGATTTCGATACGCAGTATTTT